Below are 10 T cell receptor beta chains sequenced from a single sample in a study of cytomegalovirus exposure and HLA in healthy donors. A multiplex PCR was run with 60 Vbeta primers and 13 Jbeta primers. The protocol was immunoSEQ multiplex PCR, while the TCRdb copy is restricted to in-frame clones and leaves out a portion. The table has 90,000 to 150,000 clones, about three quarters seen once. Sequencing was performed on PBMCs. The receptors shown here come from a woman in her 30s in good health and CMV-seropositive.

The rearrangement uses TRBV5-4 and TRBJ2-2; D unclear. The V gene lost 1 base and the J gene lost 5 bases, with 12 bases spanning the gap. The V gene's germline CDR1 is SGHNT and CDR2 YYREEE (reference sequence). The CDR3 runs to 15 residues. In nucleotides, the CDR3 is TGTGCCAGCAGCTTGTTGGCAGGTCCTACCGGGGAGCTGTTTTTT. Protein: CASSLLAGPTGELFF. Full variable domain (outside the CDR3, taken from reference TRBV5-4 and TRBJ2-2): ETGVTQSPTHLIKTRGQQVTLRCSSQSGHNTVSWYQQALGQGPQFIFQYYREEENGRGNFPPRFSGLQFPNYSSELNVNALELDDSALYLCASSLLAGPTGELFFGEGSRLTVL.

V is TRBV2 and J is TRBJ1-6; D possibly corresponds to TRBD1 (5 bases). Germline CDR1 is SNHLY and CDR2 is FYNNEI. V shed 4 bases and J shed 5 bases, with 6 bases lying between them. The CDR3 covers 13 residues. DNA for the CDR3: TGTGCCAGCAGTGCAGGGAATAATTCACCCCTCCACTTT. Its protein is CASSAGNNSPLHF.

The V gene is TRBV7-3, the J gene TRBJ2-3, with TRBD1 identical over 10 bases. With 5 bases clipped from V and 1 base from J, the junction kept 3 bases outside the gene matches. The CDR3 consists of 15 residues. Germline CDR1 SGHTA, CDR2 FQGTGA. CDR3 loop: CASSDRGRGTDTQYF. CDR3 nucleotides: TGTGCCAGCAGCGACAGGGGGCGCGGCACAGATACGCAGTATTTT.

This chain joins TRBV9 and TRBJ1-6; tentatively, D is TRBD1 (5 bases). Germline lookup yields CDR1 SGDLS and CDR2 YYNGEE. Trimming took off 1 base at V and 8 bases at J, with 19 bases between the two ends. The CDR3 has 17 amino acids. CDR3 coding DNA: TGTGCCAGCAGCGTAAAAGCAGGGAATTCAATTTATTCACCCCTCCACTTT. This translates into CASSVKAGNSIYSPLHF.

The genes are TRBV28 and TRBJ1-2; D is unresolved. The CDR3 runs 13 residues. V was trimmed by 2 bases and J by 8 bases, leaving 12 bases between them. The germline V gene encodes CDR1 MDHEN and CDR2 SYDVKM. The CDR3 here is CASSLTRLRGYTF. Here the CDR3 DNA reads TGTGCCAGCAGTTTAACGCGGCTCCGAGGCTACACCTTC.

The chain employs TRBV7-9 and TRBJ1-6; no clear D gene. CDR1 is SEHNR and CDR2 is FQNEAQ in the germline V gene (reference sequence). Trimming took 2 bases from V and 7 from J, leaving 9 bases between them. The CDR3 totals 14 residues. The DNA of the CDR3 is TGTGCCAGCAGCTTATTTAAGGAGAATTCACCCCTCCACTTT. Protein: CASSLFKENSPLHF. The full variable domain, rest sourced from reference TRBV7-9 and TRBJ1-6, is DTGVSQNPRHKITKRGQNVTFRCDPISEHNRLYWYRQTLGQGPEFLTYFQNEAQLEKSRLLSDRFSAERPKGSFSTLEIQRTEQGDSAMYLCASSLFKENSPLHFGNGTRLTVT.

The CDR3 spells CASSRTSGGPQETQYF. CDR3 in DNA: TGTGCCAGCAGCAGGACTAGCGGGGGGCCTCAAGAGACCCAGTACTTC. V gene TRBV7-2 combines with J gene TRBJ2-5; 14 bases match TRBD2. The trim removed 5 bases at V and 2 bases at J, leaving 4 bases unmatched. The CDR3 is 16 amino acids. Germline V gives CDR1 SGHTA, CDR2 FQGNSA. Full variable domain (rest looked up from reference TRBV7-2 and TRBJ2-5): GAGVSQSPSNKVTEKGKDVELRCDPISGHTALYWYRQSLGQGLEFLIYFQGNSAPDKSGLPSDRFSAERTGGSVSTLTIQRTQQEDSAVYLCASSRTSGGPQETQYFGPGTRLLVL.

A note on this clone: No DNA is shown, since the ends of the CDR3 on it are uncertain; the CDR3 is the one TCRdb lists. This sequence joins TRBV7-9 and TRBJ1-4. The CDR3 length equals 15 residues, ends included. From germline, CDR1 is SEHNR and CDR2 FQNEAQ (reference sequence). The CDR3 here is CASSLSLRGGEKLFF.

The chain couples TRBV2 to TRBJ2-2; D remains ambiguous. The CDR3 consists of 14 residues. Trimming left V 4 bases short and J 4 bases short, with 10 bases between. The germline V gene encodes CDR1 SNHLY and CDR2 FYNNEI. The CDR3 sequence is CASSGGRLTGELFF. CDR3 coding DNA: TGTGCCAGCAGTGGTGGCCGACTCACCGGGGAGCTGTTTTTT.

V and J are TRBV6-6 and TRBJ2-1; possible D gene TRBD2, 6 bases. Germline-derived CDR1 and CDR2 are MNHNY and SVGAGI (reference sequence). V was cut by 6 bases and J by 5 bases, with 11 bases left in between. The CDR3 is 13 residues long. In nucleotides, the CDR3 is TGTGCCAGCAGGCGGGGCCAGGACAATGAGCAGTTCTTC. Its protein is CASRRGQDNEQFF.